The 22 T cell receptor beta chains listed next were all sequenced from one sample in a study of regulatory T cells in long-lasting Graves disease (dated by TCRdb to 2020 to 2022). The receptor library was made with multiplex PCR. The data were produced on an Illumina HiSeq 4000. TCR beta libraries were built with iRepertoire HTBI primers and Arm-PCR amplification of CDR3 regions. TCRdb passed the public sequencing reads through fastp at Q25 and MiXCR, retaining productive beta sequences. Here each entry gathers all rows of one CDR3 protein and keeps the most common genes and DNA. This sample is represented by hundreds of thousands of distinct CDR3 sequences; 15% to 20% of them were singletons. Around a sixth of the sample is held by the ten biggest clonotypes. Read against the paper, the sample's time point label means: newly diagnosed GD, antithyroid drugs for less than 3 months. For both TCR sequencing and RNA sequencing, RNA was extracted from PBMCs in TRIzol.

These data were also filed under a second study, of T cells in Graves' hyperthyroidism and ophthalmopathy.

The sequenced sample was peripheral blood mononuclear cells (PBMCs), obtained at new diagnosis, from a patient treated with antithyroid drugs. Receptors originate from a woman in her 30s with Graves disease. Donor details come from another sample of the same person, matched by shared clones.

This clonotype appeared a few times. At one end, the junction sequence differs from germline, possibly due to a read error. This sequence joins TRBV7-6 and TRBJ1-1; D not resolved. The germline V gene has CDR1 SGHVS and CDR2 FNYEAQ. The CDR3 loop spans 15 amino acids. The CDR3 reads CASSFLPGENTEALF. In nucleotides, the CDR3 is TGTGCCAGCAGCTTTCTCCCAGGTGAGAACACTGAAGCTCTCTTT. Full variable domain (missing parts from reference TRBV7-6 and TRBJ1-1): GAGVSQSPRYKVTKRGQDVALRCDPISGHVSLYWYRQALGQGPEFLTYFNYEAQQDKSGLPNDRFSAERPEGSISTLTIQRTEQRDSAMYRCASSFLPGENTEALFGQGTRLTVV.

This clonotype has a handful of counts. The DNA for the CDR3 is TGTGCCACATGGGGTCCGAGGGAAACTAACTATGGCTACACCTTC. It yields the protein CATWGPRETNYGYTF. The chain employs TRBV24-1 and TRBJ1-2, with no clear D. Trimming cost V 10 bases and J 0 bases, with 17 bases left between them. The CDR3 length is 15 residues. Germline-derived CDR1 and CDR2 are KGHDR and SFDVKD.

This clonotype was counted many times. The rearrangement joins TRBV28 to TRBJ2-3, with D possibly being TRBD2 (6 bases). This CDR3 is built from 15 residues. Between the trimmed V and J ends, which lost 2 bases and 1 base, there was a span of 10 bases. Germline V gives CDR1 MDHEN, CDR2 SYDVKM. CDR3 DNA: TGTGCCAGCAGTTTAGGCGGGATCGGCACAGATACGCAGTATTTT. Its protein product is CASSLGGIGTDTQYF.

This clonotype showed up just a few times. In DNA form, the CDR3 reads TGCGCCAGCAGGCATGGCAAGGACTATGGCTACACCTTC. Protein: CASRHGKDYGYTF. The V gene is TRBV5-1, the J gene TRBJ1-2; no clear D. This CDR3 contains 13 residues. The V end lost 5 bases, the J end lost 3 bases, and 11 bases lay between the germline ends. In germline, CDR1 is SGHRS, CDR2 YFSETQ.

This clonotype was recorded a few times. The chain carries TRBV6-1 and TRBJ1-2; D is perhaps TRBD1 (5 bases). V lost 7 bases to trimming and J lost 8 bases, with 17 bases between them. The CDR3 length is 13 residues. The germline V gene encodes CDR1 MNHNS and CDR2 SASEGT. The CDR3 bases are TGTGCCAGCACCCCCCCCCCAGGGAACGGCTACACCTTC. This translates into CASTPPPGNGYTF.

In this sample, this clonotype turned up a few times. J is TRBJ2-7 and V is TRBV19; 9 bases map to TRBD2. V shed 3 bases, J shed 1 base, and the junction held 1 base outside the gene matches. The CDR3 spans 14 residues. The germline CDR1 and CDR2 sequences are LNHDA and SQIVND (reference sequence). The CDR3 DNA reads TGTGCCAGTAGTATGACTAGCGGTTCCTACGAGCAGTACTTC. Translated, it gives CASSMTSGSYEQYF.

The chain has TRBV2 and TRBJ2-2; 11 bases match TRBD1. From germline, CDR1 is SNHLY and CDR2 FYNNEI. The CDR3 loop spans 16 amino acids. V was clipped by 8 bases and J by 7 bases; unmatched bases: 12. The CDR3 region is CASSPRTGGRIGELFF. The CDR3 DNA reads TGTGCCAGCTCACCAAGGACAGGGGGCAGAATCGGGGAGCTGTTTTTT. The complete variable domain, with remaining parts taken from reference TRBV2 and TRBJ2-2, reads EPEVTQTPSHQVTQMGQEVILRCVPISNHLYFYWYRQILGQKVEFLVSFYNNEISEKSEIFDDQFSVERPDGSNFTLKIRSTKLEDSAMYFCASSPRTGGRIGELFFGEGSRLTVL.

V is TRBV20-1 and J is TRBJ2-3; no reliable D call. Germline V CDR1 and CDR2: DFQATT, SNEGSKA (reference sequence). This CDR3 has 12 amino acids. CDR3 bases: TGCAGGGCCGAGCGAGGCACAGATACGCAGTATTTT. Protein sequence: CRAERGTDTQYF.

This clonotype has a handful of counts. V and J are TRBV6-1 and TRBJ2-7, with D perhaps matching TRBD2 (5 bases). The CDR3 has 15 amino acids. The germline V and J ends were trimmed by 8 bases and 2 bases, with 19 bases remaining between them. Germline CDR1 is MNHNS and CDR2 is SASEGT. For the CDR3, the DNA is TGTGCCAGCCTACCACGGACTGATGGTACCTACGAGCAGTACTTC. Its protein product is CASLPRTDGTYEQYF.

The V and J genes are TRBV11-1 and TRBJ2-2; a possible D gene is TRBD1 (6 bases). The germline CDR1 and CDR2 sequences are SGHAT and FQDESV (reference sequence). The CDR3 consists of 15 residues. V was clipped by 5 bases and J by 4 bases, with 14 bases between them. The CDR3 sequence is CASSHRVLSTGELFF. The CDR3 nucleotides are TGTGCCAGCAGCCACAGGGTTCTCTCCACCGGGGAGCTGTTTTTT.

This clonotype has at least ten counts. The chain links TRBV6-5 to TRBJ1-5, with TRBD1 identical over 11 bases. Trimming took 4 bases from V and 5 from J; bases not matched to a gene: 1. Per the germline V gene, CDR1 is MNHEY and CDR2 is SVGAGI. The length of the CDR3 is 14 residues. This CDR3 is CASSWTGGDQPQHF. CDR3 bases: TGTGCCAGCAGTTGGACAGGGGGCGATCAGCCCCAGCATTTT.

This clonotype was seen repeatedly, ten times or more. The gene calls are TRBV24-1 and TRBJ1-2; no clear D gene. The germline V and J ends were trimmed by 2 bases and 8 bases, with 17 bases remaining between them. This CDR3 region has 15 residues. The germline V gene encodes CDR1 KGHDR and CDR2 SFDVKD. The CDR3 nucleotides read TGTGCCACCAGTGATTCATCCAGCGGGGTGTTAGGCTACACCTTC. Its protein is CATSDSSSGVLGYTF.

This clonotype came up many times. The rearrangement joins TRBV6-2 or TRBV6-3 to TRBJ1-5; the D is unclear. V was shortened by 11 bases and J by 0 bases, with 14 bases between the two germline ends. The CDR3 covers 14 residues. Germline loops: CDR1 MNHEY, CDR2 SVGEGT. The CDR3 is CAPRREYSNQPQHF. The CDR3 region has the DNA TGTGCCCCACGGCGAGAATATAGCAATCAGCCCCAGCATTTT.

The sample holds many counts of this clonotype. Here the CDR3 DNA reads TGCAGTGCTACTACCTTGGGACAGGGGAAAGAGACCCAGTACTTC. It specifies CSATTLGQGKETQYF. The chain is built from TRBV20-1 and TRBJ2-5; 10 bases line up with TRBD1. This CDR3 spans 15 amino acids. The J segment lost 3 bases and the V segment lost 4 bases, leaving 8 bases of the junction unmatched. CDR1 is DFQATT and CDR2 is SNEGSKA in the germline V gene (reference sequence).

This chain links TRBV5-1 with TRBJ1-1; maybe TRBD1 (5 bases). Germline CDR1 reads SGHRS; CDR2 reads YFSETQ. The V gene lost 5 bases and the J gene lost 4 bases, with 18 bases spanning the gap. CDR3 size: 15 residues. CDR3 coding DNA: TGCGCCAGCAGTCCCACCCTTGGGGGATCCACTGAAGCTTTCTTT. Amino acids: CASSPTLGGSTEAFF.

The chain couples TRBV6-1 to TRBJ2-7; 7 nucleotides line up with TRBD1. Germline trimming cut 8 bases from V and 3 bases from J; bases unmatched to any gene: 7. The CDR3 extends over 13 amino acids. CDR1 and CDR2 (germline): MNHNS, SASEGT. CDR3 sequence reads: CASFRGWDYEQYF. CDR3 bases: TGTGCCAGCTTCAGGGGGTGGGACTACGAGCAGTACTTC.

This clonotype was found many times. The chain is built from TRBV20-1 and TRBJ2-7; TRBD1 matches at 7 bases. This CDR3 has 14 residues. The V segment lost 5 bases and the J segment 1 base; nucleotides outside the gene matches: 8. Germline assignment: CDR1 DFQATT and CDR2 SNEGSKA (reference sequence). CDR3 in amino acids: CSASTMTGSYEQYF. Here the CDR3 DNA reads TGCAGTGCTTCGACGATGACAGGGTCCTACGAGCAGTACTTC.

The CDR3 reads CASSQDRPVYRPTF. The CDR3 DNA reads as TGTGCCAGCAGCCAAGACAGGCCGGTCTACCGCCCCACCTTC. The chain has TRBV3-1 and TRBJ1-2; D remains unclear. V lost 0 bases and J lost 13, with 18 bases in between. The CDR3 has 14 residues. CDR1 and CDR2 (germline): LGHDT, YNNKEL (reference sequence).

This clonotype has ten or more counts. The genes are TRBV6-1 and TRBJ1-5; no firm D call. The CDR3 consists of 16 residues. Trimming took off 0 bases at V and 7 bases at J, with 16 bases between the two ends. Germline V gene lookup returns CDR1 MNHNS and CDR2 SASEGT. This chain's CDR3 is CASSEAVVWGSQPQHF. Written as DNA, the CDR3 is TGTGCCAGCAGTGAAGCAGTCGTGTGGGGTAGCCAGCCCCAGCATTTT.

V usage is TRBV7-9 and J usage is TRBJ2-1, with D perhaps TRBD2 (6 bases). Germline values: CDR1 SEHNR, CDR2 FQNEAQ (reference sequence). The CDR3 has 15 amino acids. With 3 bases removed from V and 2 bases from J, the gap between germline ends came to 11 bases. This chain's CDR3 is CASSFGGNAYNEQFF. The DNA of the CDR3 is TGTGCCAGCAGCTTCGGCGGGAATGCCTACAATGAGCAGTTCTTC.

This clonotype appeared many times. The chain carries TRBV27 and TRBJ2-2, with D unresolved. This CDR3 has 13 residues. V lost 4 bases to trimming and J lost 7 bases, with 10 bases between them. CDR1 and CDR2 (germline): MNHEY, SMNVEV (reference sequence). The CDR3 sequence: CASSYGWSGELFF. The CDR3 bases are TGTGCCAGCAGTTATGGGTGGAGCGGGGAGCTGTTTTTT.

The sample holds a few counts of this clonotype. The chain has TRBV28 and TRBJ1-2; 7 bases align to TRBD1. CDR1 MDHEN and CDR2 SYDVKM come from the germline V gene. J gave up 8 bases and V 6 bases, and 12 bases lay outside the gene matches. CDR3 size: 14 residues. The CDR3 DNA reads as TGTGCCAGCAGCATCCAGGGGGGGGTTGAGGGCTACACCTTC. This gives the protein CASSIQGGVEGYTF.